Shown below are 27 T cell receptor beta chains from a single sample sequenced in a study of CD8 T cells in ankylosing spondylitis (dated by TCRdb to between 2016 and 2019). Summary of the overall study and its limitations: Blood from ankylosing spondylitis patients appeared to be characterized by a TCR beta motif composed of about 8 highly homologous amino acid variants.

These TCRs are of unknown antigen specificity. Receptors were amplified or captured by 5' RACE. TCRdb lists the instrument as Illumina HiSeq 2500. Clones were called with MiXCR by TCRdb after fastp trimmed the public reads at Q25, and only in-frame beta chains were retained. All rows with the same CDR3 protein become a single entry with the most common DNA and genes. The sample records fewer than 400,000 distinct CDR3 sequences, approximately 20% of which are singletons. The ten biggest clones cover roughly 16% of the sample. Material for sequencing was blood, either unsorted or a sorted T cell fraction (not recorded which). The receptors stem from a male donor with ankylosing spondylitis.

The V call is TRBV11-1, the J call TRBJ2-3; D unresolved. Per the germline V gene, CDR1 is SGHAT and CDR2 is FQDESV (reference sequence). The CDR3 covers 15 residues. The germline V and J ends were trimmed by 1 base and 4 bases, with 12 bases remaining between them. CDR3 protein: CASSLGRFAADTQYF. DNA for the CDR3: TGTGCCAGCAGCTTAGGACGGTTTGCCGCAGATACGCAGTATTTT. The full variable domain, rest sourced from reference TRBV11-1 and TRBJ2-3, is EAEVAQSPRYKITEKSQAVAFWCDPISGHATLYWYRQILGQGPELLVQFQDESVVDDSQLPKDRFSAERLKGVDSTLKIQPAELGDSAMYLCASSLGRFAADTQYFGPGTRLTVL.

This clonotype has just a few counts. The chain combines TRBV7-9 with TRBJ1-3, with a weak D call TRBD1 (6 bases). Germline V lookup: CDR1 SEHNR, CDR2 FQNEAQ (reference sequence). Trimming left V 2 bases short and J 5 bases short, with 7 bases between. The CDR3 extends over 13 amino acids. CDR3 sequence reads: CASSLRDRNTIYF. CDR3 nucleotides: TGTGCCAGCAGCTTAAGGGACAGAAACACCATATATTTT.

Only a few counts were recorded for this clonotype. The CDR3 DNA follows: TGTGCCAGCAGCTTAAGTCACAGGGTTGCTAGCTACTCCTACAATGAGCAGTTCTTC. Translated: CASSLSHRVASYSYNEQFF. The V call is TRBV7-8, the J call TRBJ2-1; tentatively, D is TRBD1 (6 bases). The CDR3 totals 19 residues. V was cut by 2 bases and J by 0 bases, with 20 bases left in between. Germline CDR1 SGHVS, CDR2 FQNEAQ.

This clonotype was detected only a few times. The chain is built from TRBV12-3 or TRBV12-4 and TRBJ1-5, with D unclear. The CDR3 totals 15 residues. Trimming cost V 5 bases and J 2 bases, with 13 bases left between them. As DNA, the CDR3 is TGTGCCAGCAGTCGCCAGAGGAGTGGCAATCAGCCCCAGCATTTT. Translated: CASSRQRSGNQPQHF.

This clonotype was picked up a small number of times. The gene calls are TRBV7-9 and TRBJ1-1, with 10 nucleotides matching TRBD1. The CDR3 is 16 amino acids. CDR1 and CDR2 from the germline V gene are SEHNR and FQNEAQ (reference sequence). With 3 bases clipped from V and 5 bases from J, the junction kept 9 bases outside the gene matches. CDR3: CASSLAVGQGGTEAFF. The CDR3 bases are TGTGCCAGCAGCTTGGCGGTAGGACAGGGGGGAACTGAAGCTTTCTTT. The variable domain in full, with the rest retrieved from reference TRBV7-9 and TRBJ1-1, is DTGVSQNPRHKITKRGQNVTFRCDPISEHNRLYWYRQTLGQGPEFLTYFQNEAQLEKSRLLSDRFSAERPKGSFSTLEIQRTEQGDSAMYLCASSLAVGQGGTEAFFGQGTRLTVV.

V is TRBV28 and J is TRBJ2-3; D ambiguous. V lost 6 bases and J lost 0, with 16 bases in between. The length of the CDR3 is 16 residues. In germline, CDR1 is MDHEN, CDR2 SYDVKM. CDR3 residues: CASSLSGVKSTDTQYF. CDR3 bases: TGTGCCAGCAGCCTTAGTGGCGTTAAGAGCACAGATACGCAGTATTTT.

This clonotype was observed a few times. V is TRBV10-3 and J is TRBJ1-3; D is undetermined. The CDR3 is made up of 14 amino acids. V was trimmed by 4 bases and J by 0 bases, leaving 7 bases between them. Germline V CDR1 and CDR2: ENHRY, SYGVKD. Here the CDR3 DNA reads TGTGCCATCAGTGCCGGCAGCTCTGGAAACACCATATATTTT. This encodes CAISAGSSGNTIYF.

The V call is TRBV19, the J call TRBJ2-1; 11 bases align to TRBD2. CDR1 and CDR2 from the germline V gene are LNHDA and SQIVND (reference sequence). With 5 bases clipped from V and 2 bases from J, the junction kept 2 bases outside the gene matches. The CDR3 runs 15 residues. As DNA, the CDR3 is TGTGCCAGTAGTGGGACTAGCGGAACCTACAATGAGCAGTTCTTC. This encodes CASSGTSGTYNEQFF.

This clonotype has only a few counts. The chain recombines TRBV3-1 with TRBJ2-7; 12 bases align to TRBD2. V lost 3 bases and J lost 5; bases outside the gene matches: 5. Germline loops: CDR1 LGHDT, CDR2 YNNKEL (reference sequence). This CDR3 is 15 amino acids long. The CDR3 loop reads CASSQTSGSLHEQYF. DNA for the CDR3: TGTGCCAGCAGCCAGACTAGCGGGAGTCTCCACGAGCAGTACTTC.

The V call is TRBV5-1, the J call TRBJ2-2; 7 bases align to TRBD2. The trim removed 4 bases at V and 2 bases at J, leaving 5 bases unmatched. CDR1 and CDR2 (germline): SGHRS, YFSETQ. CDR3 length: 15 amino acids. CDR3 region: CASSPASGNTGELFF. Here the CDR3 DNA reads TGCGCCAGCAGCCCGGCTAGCGGAAACACCGGGGAGCTGTTTTTT.

V is TRBV2 and J is TRBJ2-1; D may correspond to TRBD1 or TRBD2 (5 bases each). The CDR3 is made up of 15 amino acids. Germline CDR1 SNHLY, CDR2 FYNNEI. The V gene lost 6 bases and the J gene lost 1 base, with 13 bases spanning the gap. The CDR3 DNA follows: TGTGCCAGCAGGAGGGAACAGGCTTCCTACAATGAGCAGTTCTTC. This translates into CASRREQASYNEQFF.

This clonotype has a handful of counts. The chain carries TRBV10-2 and TRBJ2-3; 7 nucleotides align to TRBD1. Trimming took 6 bases from V and 3 from J; bases not matched to a gene: 15. The CDR3 extends over 17 amino acids. Per germline, CDR1 WSHSY and CDR2 SAAADI. CDR3 sequence reads: CASRPPRQGSGTDTQYF. Written as DNA, the CDR3 is TGCGCCAGCAGACCCCCGCGACAGGGATCCGGTACAGATACGCAGTATTTT.

There are a few counts of this clonotype. The chain couples TRBV12-3 or TRBV12-4 to TRBJ1-4; D remains ambiguous. V was cut by 0 bases and J by 4 bases, with 12 bases left in between. The CDR3 totals 16 residues. CDR3: CASSLARTEVNEKLFF. CDR3 in DNA: TGTGCCAGCAGTTTAGCGCGGACGGAAGTTAATGAAAAACTGTTTTTT.

Here the CDR3 DNA reads TGTGCCAGCAGTCTATTCAGGGGACAGGGGGCTACCTACAATGAGCAGTTCTTC. It specifies CASSLFRGQGATYNEQFF. The chain combines TRBV12-3 or TRBV12-4 with TRBJ2-1; TRBD1 matches 12 bases. Trimming cost V 5 bases and J 2 bases; bases outside gene matches: 10. This CDR3 has 18 residues.

The chain carries TRBV19 and TRBJ2-7; maybe TRBD1 (6 bases). The V gene's germline CDR1 is LNHDA and CDR2 SQIVND (reference sequence). The germline V and J ends were trimmed by 3 bases and 1 base, with 7 bases remaining between them. This CDR3 is built from 13 residues. The CDR3 bases are TGTGCCAGTAGTATCGGACAGTCCTACGAGCAGTACTTC. Translating gives CASSIGQSYEQYF.

The V call is TRBV24-1, the J call TRBJ2-3; D is undetermined. Germline CDR1 and CDR2: KGHDR and SFDVKD. V was shortened by 4 bases and J by 3 bases, with 16 bases between the two germline ends. The CDR3 consists of 16 residues. The CDR3: CATSEGRQPLTDTQYF. CDR3 nucleotides: TGTGCCACCAGTGAAGGTAGGCAGCCTCTGACAGATACGCAGTATTTT.

The chain employs TRBV6-1 and TRBJ2-3, with 8 bases lining up with TRBD2. The CDR3 sequence is 12 residues long. V dropped 6 bases and J dropped 4; count of bases not matched to a gene: 0. The V gene's germline CDR1 is MNHNS and CDR2 SASEGT. CDR3 coding DNA: TGTGCCAGCAGGCGGGAGGCAGATACGCAGTATTTT. Its protein is CASRREADTQYF.

Only a few counts were recorded for this clonotype. This rearrangement joins TRBV3-1 to TRBJ1-1; 9 nucleotides line up with TRBD1. V trimming: 0 bases; J trimming: 7 bases; junction bases outside the gene matches: 3. The CDR3 has 14 amino acids. Germline V CDR1 and CDR2: LGHDT, YNNKEL (reference sequence). The DNA for the CDR3 is TGTGCCAGCAGCCAAGAGGGGACAGGGATTGAAGCTTTCTTT. This encodes CASSQEGTGIEAFF.

This chain links TRBV10-3 with TRBJ1-4; possible D gene TRBD1, 6 bases. With 5 bases removed from V and 7 bases from J, the gap between germline ends came to 17 bases. There are 15 residues in the CDR3. CDR1 and CDR2 (germline): ENHRY, SYGVKD. Here the CDR3 reads CAISSLRGDGEKLFF. CDR3 coding DNA: TGTGCCATCAGTTCACTCAGGGGAGACGGTGAAAAACTGTTTTTT.

J is TRBJ2-1 and V is TRBV15, with D unclear. Germline values: CDR1 LNHNV, CDR2 YYDKDF (reference sequence). This CDR3 has 13 amino acids. The V and J ends lost 1 base and 12 bases respectively, with 13 bases between them. The CDR3 DNA reads as TGTGCCACCAGCAGAGTTACCACCTTTAGGCAGTTCTTC. Translating gives CATSRVTTFRQFF.

This clonotype occurred a few times. V is TRBV18 and J is TRBJ2-4; tentatively, D is TRBD2 (6 bases). The germline V gene has CDR1 KGHSH and CDR2 LQKENI. V gave up 0 bases and J gave up 0 bases, with 9 bases separating them. The CDR3 is made up of 16 amino acids. CDR3: CASSPPEGLAKNIQYF. CDR3 nucleotide sequence: TGTGCCAGCTCACCACCGGAGGGATTAGCCAAAAACATTCAGTACTTC.

This sequence joins TRBV30 and TRBJ2-2; unclear D gene. Germline CDR1 GTSNPN, CDR2 SVGIG (reference sequence). This CDR3 comprises 16 residues. With 4 bases removed from V and 4 bases from J, the gap between germline ends came to 19 bases. The CDR3 is CAWKKWSGSATGELFF. The CDR3 region has the DNA TGTGCCTGGAAAAAATGGTCAGGTTCAGCCACCGGGGAGCTGTTTTTT. Complete variable domain (other parts from reference TRBV30 and TRBJ2-2): SQTIHQWPATLVQPVGSPLSLECTVEGTSNPNLYWYRQAAGRGLQLLFYSVGIGQISSEVPQNLSASRPQDRQFILSSKKLLLSDSGFYLCAWKKWSGSATGELFFGEGSRLTVL.

This clonotype came up a few times. This chain joins TRBV12-5 and TRBJ2-1; 7 positions agree with TRBD1. Germline trimming cut 6 bases from V and 0 bases from J; bases unmatched to any gene: 8. CDR1 is LGHNT, CDR2 FRNRAP, per germline. The CDR3 extends over 16 amino acids. The CDR3 DNA sequence: TGTGCTAGTGGAGAACAGGACAGGAACTCCTACAATGAGCAGTTCTTC. Protein: CASGEQDRNSYNEQFF.

The chain uses TRBV12-5 and TRBJ1-1, with no clear D. Germline values: CDR1 LGHNT, CDR2 FRNRAP. V lost 1 base and J lost 6, with 9 bases in between. CDR3 length equals 13 residues. CDR3 region: CASGLDPTAEAFF. CDR3 bases: TGTGCTAGTGGTTTGGACCCGACCGCTGAAGCTTTCTTT.

This clonotype has only a few counts. The rearrangement links TRBV2 to TRBJ2-1; D gene ambiguous. The germline CDR1 and CDR2 sequences are SNHLY and FYNNEI. V lost 1 base and J lost 4, with 11 bases in between. This CDR3 is built from 15 residues. Written as DNA, the CDR3 is TGTGCCAGCAGTGAAGTCTACTCGACATACAATGAGCAGTTCTTC. Protein: CASSEVYSTYNEQFF.

This clonotype has more than one count but fewer than ten. The V gene is TRBV4-2, the J gene TRBJ1-4, with TRBD1 matching over 9 bases. Losses at the gene ends were 1 base for V and 3 bases for J; bases not matched to a gene: 9. From germline, CDR1 is LGHNA and CDR2 YNFKEQ. The CDR3 is made up of 18 amino acids. The CDR3 region has the DNA TGTGCCAGCAGCCAAGGAACAGGGGGCGGTGCGGCTAATGAAAAACTGTTTTTT. It translates to CASSQGTGGGAANEKLFF.

The chain is built from TRBV20-1 and TRBJ2-2; D gene uncertain. The length of the CDR3 is 14 residues. From germline, CDR1 is DFQATT and CDR2 SNEGSKA (reference sequence). V dropped 6 bases and J dropped 1 base, with 12 bases sitting between them. The CDR3 here is CSAPDVRNTGELFF. CDR3 DNA sequence: TGCAGTGCCCCCGACGTGAGGAACACCGGGGAGCTGTTTTTT.